The 15 T cell receptor beta chains below come from one sample, sequenced in a study of T cells in localized non-small cell lung cancer. Profiled with immunoSEQ multiplex PCR; TCRdb holds only in-frame clones, not every one. The data hold about 59,000 clones, with approximately 90% observed a single time. The sequenced sample was peripheral blood, obtained before any cancer treatment. Source of these receptors: a man between 40 and 75 years old with stage I squamous cell lung carcinoma.

This clone was found a few times. The chain joins TRBV7-9 to TRBJ1-5; unclear D gene. Germline CDR1 reads SEHNR; CDR2 reads FQNEAQ (reference sequence). The CDR3 totals 12 residues. V was trimmed by 10 bases and J by 5 bases, leaving 12 bases between them. This CDR3 is CATSRQDQPQHF. DNA for the CDR3: TGTGCCACCTCCCGGCAAGATCAGCCCCAGCATTTT. Together with reference TRBV7-9 and TRBJ1-5, the CDR3 gives the full variable domain: DTGVSQNPRHKITKRGQNVTFRCDPISEHNRLYWYRQTLGQGPEFLTYFQNEAQLEKSRLLSDRFSAERPKGSFSTLEIQRTEQGDSAMYLCATSRQDQPQHFGDGTRLSIL.

The chain recombines TRBV10-3 with TRBJ1-4; D is undetermined. Germline CDR1 reads ENHRY; CDR2 reads SYGVKD. V was trimmed by 3 bases and J by 4 bases, leaving 9 bases between them. This CDR3 has 14 residues. The CDR3 nucleotides are TGTGCCATCAGTGACCAACAGAGTAATGAAAAACTGTTTTTT. Its protein product is CAISDQQSNEKLFF.

The J gene is TRBJ2-7, the V gene TRBV10-3, with D perhaps matching TRBD2 (5 bases). The germline CDR1 and CDR2 sequences are ENHRY and SYGVKD. The CDR3 has 15 residues. The V end was cut by 3 bases, the J end by 0 bases, with 12 bases between. This chain's CDR3 is CAISEGPEDSYEQYF. For the CDR3, the DNA is TGTGCCATCAGTGAAGGGCCGGAGGACTCCTACGAGCAGTACTTC.

The chain links TRBV5-1 to TRBJ2-3; TRBD2 agrees at 11 bases. Germline lookup yields CDR1 SGHRS and CDR2 YFSETQ. This CDR3 region has 16 residues. After removal of 5 bases from V and 4 bases from J, the junction contained 9 bases not matched to a gene. The CDR3 sequence is CASRELAGESSDTQYF. The CDR3 nucleotides read TGCGCCAGCAGGGAACTAGCGGGAGAGTCCTCAGATACGCAGTATTTT.

The chain recombines TRBV7-2 with TRBJ2-1, with 11 bases fitting TRBD2. The CDR3 sequence is 15 residues long. Per the germline V gene, CDR1 is SGHTA and CDR2 is FQGNSA. After removal of 5 bases from V and 6 bases from J, the junction contained 6 bases not matched to a gene. This CDR3 is CASSLGLADGNEQFF. The CDR3 DNA follows: TGTGCCAGCAGCCTGGGACTAGCGGACGGCAATGAGCAGTTCTTC.

The chain links TRBV14 to TRBJ2-1, with unresolved D. Trimming pared 4 bases from V and 8 bases from J, leaving 18 bases between. The CDR3 is made up of 15 amino acids. Germline CDR1 and CDR2: SGHDN and FVKESK. CDR3 protein: CASSRLAAPAHEQFF. The CDR3, as DNA: TGTGCCAGCAGCCGATTAGCCGCCCCCGCCCATGAGCAGTTCTTC. Supplemented by reference TRBV14 and TRBJ2-1, the full variable domain reads EAGVTQFPSHSVIEKGQTVTLRCDPISGHDNLYWYRRVMGKEIKFLLHFVKESKQDESGMPNNRFLAERTGGTYSTLKVQPAELEDSGVYFCASSRLAAPAHEQFFGPGTRLTVL.

The chain uses TRBV19 and TRBJ2-3; no reliable D call. Germline values: CDR1 LNHDA, CDR2 SQIVND (reference sequence). The V end lost 4 bases, the J end lost 4 bases, and 9 bases lay between the germline ends. The CDR3 has 13 amino acids. The CDR3 protein is CASSNQAADTQYF. The CDR3 DNA is TGTGCCAGTAGTAACCAGGCGGCAGATACGCAGTATTTT.

V is TRBV7-2 and J is TRBJ2-5; D uncertain. Germline-derived CDR1 and CDR2 are SGHTA and FQGNSA. The CDR3 has 13 residues. V was clipped by 4 bases and J by 3 bases, with 9 bases between them. The CDR3 sequence is CASSSDAKETQYF. In DNA, the CDR3 is TGTGCCAGCAGCTCGGACGCCAAAGAGACCCAGTACTTC.

This clone showed up just once. V is TRBV19 and J is TRBJ1-4; no clear D gene. The CDR3 runs to 15 residues. Germline CDR1 and CDR2: LNHDA and SQIVND (reference sequence). The V end lost 2 bases, the J end lost 0 bases, and 7 bases lay between the germline ends. This chain's CDR3 is CASSITDATNEKLFF. The CDR3 nucleotides are TGTGCCAGTAGTATAACAGATGCAACTAATGAAAAACTGTTTTTT.

The CDR3 sequence is CSGKRQGVAEAFF. In DNA form, the CDR3 reads TGCAGCGGAAAACGACAGGGAGTTGCTGAAGCTTTCTTT. V and J are TRBV29-1 and TRBJ1-1; TRBD1 matches at 7 bases. The CDR3 is 13 residues long. V shed 7 bases, J shed 6 bases, and the junction held 11 bases outside the gene matches. Germline V gene lookup returns CDR1 SQVTM and CDR2 ANQGSEA.

The chain is built from TRBV27 and TRBJ1-5, with D uncertain. V gave up 5 bases and J gave up 0 bases, with 5 bases separating them. CDR3 length: 13 amino acids. Germline CDR1 MNHEY, CDR2 SMNVEV (reference sequence). CDR3 nucleotide sequence: TGTGCCAGCAGTCCAAATAGCAATCAGCCCCAGCATTTT. The encoded protein is CASSPNSNQPQHF.

The chain couples TRBV7-6 to TRBJ2-7; D uncertain. Germline assignment: CDR1 SGHVS and CDR2 FNYEAQ. The CDR3 totals 15 residues. The V gene lost 3 bases and the J gene lost 1 base, with 13 bases spanning the gap. The CDR3 region has the DNA TGTGCCAGCAGCTTCTCGACACTATTGTCCTACGAGCAGTACTTC. It encodes CASSFSTLLSYEQYF.

The V gene is TRBV7-2, the J gene TRBJ1-1; tentative D call: TRBD1 (5 bases). This CDR3 region has 15 residues. Trimming removed 6 bases from V and 4 bases from J, with 18 bases in between. Germline V lookup: CDR1 SGHTA, CDR2 FQGNSA. The CDR3 here is CASRWGGGGGTEAFF. The CDR3 bases are TGTGCCAGCAGGTGGGGAGGTGGGGGTGGCACTGAAGCTTTCTTT. Complete variable domain (other parts from reference TRBV7-2 and TRBJ1-1): GAGVSQSPSNKVTEKGKDVELRCDPISGHTALYWYRQSLGQGLEFLIYFQGNSAPDKSGLPSDRFSAERTGGSVSTLTIQRTQQEDSAVYLCASRWGGGGGTEAFFGQGTRLTVV.

The chain joins TRBV11-2 to TRBJ2-7; 10 positions agree with TRBD2. The CDR3 length is 16 residues. Germline V lookup: CDR1 SGHAT, CDR2 FQNNGV. V lost 3 bases and J lost 1; bases outside the gene matches: 6. The CDR3 coding sequence is TGTGCCAGCAGCTTGCCCGGACTAGCGGCGTCCTACGAGCAGTACTTC. Translation: CASSLPGLAASYEQYF.

The CDR3 DNA reads TGCAGCGTTGAAGACCAGAAAGGCGCGAGGGAATACTTC. Protein sequence: CSVEDQKGAREYF. This sequence joins TRBV29-1 and TRBJ2-7, with D tentatively TRBD2 (5 bases). V dropped 0 bases and J dropped 13 bases, with 19 bases sitting between them. This CDR3 contains 13 residues. Germline lookup yields CDR1 SQVTM and CDR2 ANQGSEA.